This T cell receptor beta chain was captured by sequencing in a study of OX40 agonist ivuxolimab in advanced cancers. Here immunoSEQ multiplex PCR was the method, and the copy in TCRdb shows in-frame clones only, minus some. This sample has 60,000 to 85,000 clones; roughly 86% occur once, and the top ten carry around 2.4%. Trimming left V 3 bases short and J 4 bases short, with 12 bases between. CDR1 and CDR2 from the germline V gene are MNHNS and SASEGT. The CDR3 runs to 14 residues. Material: CD4+ or CD8+ T cells sorted from blood, obtained in a trial of the OX40 agonist ivuxolimab. The TCR sequence derives from an adult with an advanced solid tumor such as melanoma, head and neck, liver or kidney cancer. The chain couples TRBV6-1 to TRBJ1-2; D is unresolved. The CDR3 sequence: CASSDGVFTYGYTF. Here the CDR3 DNA reads TGTGCCAGCAGTGATGGGGTCTTTACCTATGGCTACACCTTC.